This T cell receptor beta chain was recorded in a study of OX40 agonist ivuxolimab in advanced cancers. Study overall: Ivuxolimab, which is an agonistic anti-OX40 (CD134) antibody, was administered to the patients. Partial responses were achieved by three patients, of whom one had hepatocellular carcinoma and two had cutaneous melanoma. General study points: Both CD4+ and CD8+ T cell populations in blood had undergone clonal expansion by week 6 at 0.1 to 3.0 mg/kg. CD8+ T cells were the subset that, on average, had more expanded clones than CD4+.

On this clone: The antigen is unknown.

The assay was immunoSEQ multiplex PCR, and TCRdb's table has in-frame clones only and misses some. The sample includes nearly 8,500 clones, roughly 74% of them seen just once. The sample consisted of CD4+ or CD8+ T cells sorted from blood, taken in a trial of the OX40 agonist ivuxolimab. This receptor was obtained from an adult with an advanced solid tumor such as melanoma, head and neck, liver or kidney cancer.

The CDR3 bases are TGCGCCAGCAGTAAGAAGATCCAAGAGACCCAGTACTTC. Protein product: CASSKKIQETQYF. The V call is TRBV10-1, the J call TRBJ2-5; D call uncertain. Germline V lookup: CDR1 WNHNN, CDR2 SYGVQD (reference sequence). The V and J ends lost 5 bases and 1 base respectively, with 8 bases between them. This CDR3 is 13 amino acids long.